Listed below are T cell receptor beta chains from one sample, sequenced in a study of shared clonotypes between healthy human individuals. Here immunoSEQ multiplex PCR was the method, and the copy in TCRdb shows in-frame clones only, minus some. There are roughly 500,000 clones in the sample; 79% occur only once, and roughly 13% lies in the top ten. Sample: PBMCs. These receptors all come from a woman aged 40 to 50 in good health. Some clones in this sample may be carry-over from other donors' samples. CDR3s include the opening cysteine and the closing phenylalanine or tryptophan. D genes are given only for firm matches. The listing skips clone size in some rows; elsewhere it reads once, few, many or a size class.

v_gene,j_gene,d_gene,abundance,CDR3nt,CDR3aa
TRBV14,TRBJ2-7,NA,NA,TGTGCCAGCAGCCCCCGAGTCCGACCCGGCCGCGAGCAGTACTTC,CASSPRVRPGREQYF
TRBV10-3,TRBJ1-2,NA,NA,TGTGCCATCAGTGAACTGGGCAGAGACTATGGCTACACCTTC,CAISELGRDYGYTF
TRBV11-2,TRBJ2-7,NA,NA,TGTGCCAGCAGCTCGGGACTCGACTACGAGCAGTACTTC,CASSSGLDYEQYF
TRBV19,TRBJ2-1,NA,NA,TGTGCCAGCAGGACGGGCGCTGCTGAGCAGTTCTTC,CASRTGAAEQFF
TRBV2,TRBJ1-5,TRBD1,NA,TGTGCCAGCACTTGGACAGGGGAACCGATCAGCCCCCAGCATTTT,CASTWTGEPISPQHF
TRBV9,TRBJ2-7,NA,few,TGTGCCAGCAGCGTAGAAGCCGGGGGCGGGTACGAGCAGTACTTC,CASSVEAGGGYEQYF
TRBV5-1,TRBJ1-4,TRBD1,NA,TGCGCCAGCAGCAACGGACAGGGTATTAATGAAAAACTGTTTTTT,CASSNGQGINEKLFF
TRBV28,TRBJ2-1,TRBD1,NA,TGTGCCAGCAGTCCTACCGGGACAGGGGGCGGGGGTGAGCAGTTCTTC,CASSPTGTGGGGEQFF
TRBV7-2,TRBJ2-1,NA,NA,TGTGCCAGCAGCTTAGGGGCCCACAATGAGCAGTTCTTC,CASSLGAHNEQFF
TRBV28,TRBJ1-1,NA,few,TGTGCCAGCAGTCCCCCGCACAGTAACACTGAAGCTTTCTTT,CASSPPHSNTEAFF
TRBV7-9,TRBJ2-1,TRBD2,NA,TGTGCCAGCAGCTCCGGGACTAGCGGGAGCGATGAGCAGTTCTTC,CASSSGTSGSDEQFF
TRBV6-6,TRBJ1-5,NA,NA,TGTGCCAGCACCCCCGTCGGGGGGCACCAGCCCCAGCATTTT,CASTPVGGHQPQHF
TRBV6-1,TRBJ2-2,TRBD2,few,TGTGCCAGCGGCGGGAGACAAACCGGGGAGCTGTTTTTT,CASGGRQTGELFF
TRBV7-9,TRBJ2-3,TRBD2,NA,TGTGCCAGCAGCCCCCGGAGCGGGAAAAGCACAGATACGCAGTATTTT,CASSPRSGKSTDTQYF
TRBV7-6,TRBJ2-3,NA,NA,TGTGCCAGCAGCTTAGCGGAAGCGGCCGGCACAGATACGCAGTATTTT,CASSLAEAAGTDTQYF
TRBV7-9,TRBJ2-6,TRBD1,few,TGTGCCAGCAGCGACGGGACAGCCAGCTCTGGGGCCAACGTCCTGACTTTC,CASSDGTASSGANVLTF
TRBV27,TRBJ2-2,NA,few,TGTGCCAGCAGTTTTGGGGGAGGAGGGGAGCTGTTTTTT,CASSFGGGGELFF
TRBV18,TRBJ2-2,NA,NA,TGTGCCAGCTCACAGGGACCCCTGGACACCGGGGAGCTGTTTTTT,CASSQGPLDTGELFF
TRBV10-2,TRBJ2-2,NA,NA,TGCGCCAGCAGCCACTCCACCGGGGAGCTGTTTTTT,CASSHSTGELFF
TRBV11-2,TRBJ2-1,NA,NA,TGTGCCAGCAGCTTAATGGTGGAAACGACCTCCTACAATGAGCAGTTCTTC,CASSLMVETTSYNEQFF
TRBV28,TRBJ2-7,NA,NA,TGTGCCAGCAGTTTCCCGGCCAGGGGGGTCGAGCAGTACTTC,CASSFPARGVEQYF